The sample holds a few counts of the clone carrying this T cell receptor beta chain. Its specificity is not known. This record belongs to a study of Tregs in tolerant kidney transplant recipients. Overall study: Mixed chimerism was transient after nonmyeloablative marrow transplants from related graft donors.

General observations from the study: In tolerant patients, donor-specific Tregs outgrew total Tregs, suggesting antigen-driven expansion. Validation in larger populations is needed because few patients were studied.

Profiling relied on immunoSEQ multiplex PCR, and the TCRdb table lists in-frame clones only, not all of them. This table has fewer than 80,000 clones, less than 90% appearing once. The TCR originated in a human donor who received a combined kidney and bone marrow transplant. Here the sequenced sample was CD4+ T cells from blood, taken before the transplant.

For the CDR3, the DNA is TGTGCCTGGAGTGTACTTCGGGAGATCGGCACCGGGGAGCTGTTTTTT. Amino acid sequence: CAWSVLREIGTGELFF. The rearrangement links TRBV30 to TRBJ2-2; a weak D match, TRBD2 (6 bases). The CDR3 extends over 16 amino acids. The germline V gene has CDR1 GTSNPN and CDR2 SVGIG (reference sequence). Trimming stripped 0 bases from V and 4 bases from J, with 15 bases between.